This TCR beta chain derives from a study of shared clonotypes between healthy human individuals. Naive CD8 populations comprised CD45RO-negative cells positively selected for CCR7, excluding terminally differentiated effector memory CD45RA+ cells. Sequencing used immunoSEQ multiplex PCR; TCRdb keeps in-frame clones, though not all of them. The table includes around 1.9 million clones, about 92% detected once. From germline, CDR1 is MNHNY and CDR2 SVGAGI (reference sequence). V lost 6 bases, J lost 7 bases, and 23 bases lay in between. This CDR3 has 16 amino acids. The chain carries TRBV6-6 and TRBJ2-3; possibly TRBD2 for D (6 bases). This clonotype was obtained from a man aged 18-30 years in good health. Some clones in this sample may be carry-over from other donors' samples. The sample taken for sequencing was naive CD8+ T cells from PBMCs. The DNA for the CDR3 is TGTGCCAGCAGCCGCCTTGCCGGGAGCACATCGAATACGCAGTATTTT. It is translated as CASSRLAGSTSNTQYF.